This T cell receptor (beta chain) was observed in a study of blood T cell repertoires in COVID-19. Study-level information: Donors of Cohort 3 who recovered were those that had two negative PCRs, clearance, or symptom resolution. Samples of COVID-19 (acute and convalescent) were obtained from the United States, Italy and Spain. Sample material is recorded as cDNA or gDNA derived from T cells, B-cell-depleted T cells, or PBMCs.

Repertoires were generated with immunoSEQ multiplex PCR, while TCRdb's copy carries only in-frame clones and drops some. This repertoire shows hundreds of thousands of clones, around nine tenths found once; its top ten account for approximately 2%. Participants reported their clinical history, and cohort assignment relied on those reports. Trimming stripped 6 bases from V and 2 bases from J, with 13 bases between. The CDR3 extends over 15 amino acids. CDR1 LNHDA and CDR2 SQIVND come from the germline V gene (reference sequence). Sequencing was performed on PBMCs or T cells enriched from blood (not recorded which). J is TRBJ2-2 and V is TRBV19; tentative D call: TRBD2 (5 bases). The TCR originated in a woman in her fifties or sixties in a cohort exposed to, infected with or recovered from COVID-19 (not recorded which). In nucleotides, the CDR3 is TGTGCCAGTAGGGAAAGCGGACCTAACACCGGGGAGCTGTTTTTT. This codes for CASRESGPNTGELFF.